The 2 T cell receptor beta chains below were found in one sample sequenced in a study of T-cell memory formation after mild COVID-19. TCRdb independently ran MiXCR on the 5' RACE reads; one entry per CDR3 protein. The sample carries 100,000 to 150,000 distinct CDR3 sequences, about a sixth recorded once. The sample was PBMCs or a T cell subset sorted from them (not recorded which). The receptors derive from a young man who had mild COVID-19 (a few samples of this study predate the infection). Cell type and time point are not known.

The chain carries TRBV28 and TRBJ2-3, with 7 positions matching TRBD1. In germline, CDR1 is MDHEN, CDR2 SYDVKM. Trimming cost V 4 bases and J 6 bases; bases outside gene matches: 10. The CDR3 runs to 15 residues. This CDR3 reads CASSSHRGSADTQYF. The CDR3 DNA is TGTGCCAGCAGTTCCCACAGGGGATCTGCGGATACGCAGTATTTT.

This clonotype was detected a few times. This chain's CDR3 is CASSLGQGGSPLHF. CDR3 bases: TGCGCCAGCAGCTTGGGACAGGGGGGCTCACCCCTCCACTTT. The V call is TRBV5-1, the J call TRBJ1-6; 9 nucleotides agree with TRBD1. There are 14 residues in the CDR3. Germline V gives CDR1 SGHRS, CDR2 YFSETQ. The ends lost 0 bases at V and 10 bases at J; junction bases unmatched: 2.